The present TCR beta chain was sequenced within a study of shared clonotypes between healthy human individuals. The study's findings and limits: Sharing of clonotypes among donors was expected to vary with sequencing depth. Donor scarcity curtailed the genetic and exposure-history diversity represented herein.

To note about this clone: Antigen: not known.

Authors' data handling: Junction-only sequences produced by ImmunoSEQ had no quality scores, so filtering differed. Generated by immunoSEQ multiplex PCR, the TCRdb table keeps only in-frame clones and is missing some. V and J calls and clone size are as listed in that table; D and trimming were resolved from the DNA. The sample has 530,000 or so clones; 60% to 80% are singletons. When samples were unsorted, some 90 million PBMCs were used for genomic DNA. The sequenced material came from PBMCs. This TCR was recovered from a woman in her 40s in good health. Some clones in this sample may be carry-over from other donors' samples.

CDR3 bases: TGTGCCAGCAGTTATCTGGGACAGGTCAGCGAGACCCAGTACTTC. Its protein is CASSYLGQVSETQYF. The chain uses TRBV6-6 and TRBJ2-5, with 8 bases fitting TRBD1. The V gene's germline CDR1 is MNHNY and CDR2 SVGAGI (reference sequence). Losses at the gene ends were 3 bases for V and 5 bases for J; bases not matched to a gene: 8. This CDR3 spans 15 amino acids.